This is a list of T cell receptor beta chains from one sample in a study of persistence of HIV-infected CD4 T cells. The antigens for these receptors are not known. The data were produced by immunoSEQ multiplex PCR, yet TCRdb's version contains in-frame clones alone and is incomplete. The sample holds over 60,000 clones, less than 85% seen once. The sample in question was CD4+ T cells sorted from PBMCs after roughly 18-hour stimulation, obtained from a patient who received antiretroviral therapy. These receptors all stem from an adult man with HIV who was CMV-seropositive. The CDR3 runs from the conserved cysteine through the conserved F or W. The D gene is left open where the match is weak. Part of the rows lack a size; the others show once, few, many or a class for expanded clones.

TRBV11-2	once	NA	TRBJ1-2	CASSLGPDTLYGYTF	TGTGCCAGCAGCTTAGGCCCAGATACCCTCTATGGCTACACCTTC
TRBV5-4	NA	TRBD1	TRBJ1-6	CASSGDRALGSPLHF	TGTGCCAGCAGCGGAGACAGGGCCTTGGGATCACCCCTCCACTTT
TRBV4-1	NA	NA	TRBJ1-4	CASSQVGLINEKLFF	TGCGCCAGCAGCCAAGTAGGTCTTATCAATGAAAAACTGTTTTTT
TRBV5-6	NA	NA	TRBJ2-7	CASSLAVGEQYF	TGTGCCAGCAGCTTGGCCGTGGGGGAGCAGTACTTC
TRBV14	few	NA	TRBJ2-2	CASSVQGTGELFF	TGTGCCAGCAGCGTGCAGGGTACCGGGGAGCTGTTTTTT
TRBV24-1	NA	TRBD1	TRBJ1-2	CATQGDSLSYGYTF	TGTGCCACACAGGGGGACTCCCTTAGCTATGGCTACACCTTC
TRBV28	NA	TRBD1	TRBJ1-6	CAIPPVRDGDRENSPLHF	TGTGCCATCCCCCCTGTCCGGGACGGGGACAGGGAAAATTCACCCCTCCACTTT
TRBV14	NA	TRBD1	TRBJ2-7	CASSSRYRGPTDGEQYF	TGTGCCAGCAGCTCTCGGTACAGGGGACCTACGGACGGCGAGCAGTACTTC
TRBV19	NA	TRBD1	TRBJ1-2	CASSIGRTGSGYTF	TGTGCCAGTAGTATAGGGAGGACAGGGTCTGGCTACACCTTC
TRBV10-3	NA	NA	TRBJ1-1	CAIALGTHGAEAFF	TGTGCCATCGCGTTGGGGACTCACGGGGCTGAAGCTTTCTTT
TRBV7-3	NA	TRBD2	TRBJ2-3	CASSLRGGAVPDTQYF	TGTGCCAGCAGCCTAAGGGGAGGGGCCGTTCCGGATACGCAGTATTTT
TRBV15	NA	NA	TRBJ1-2	CATSRGQLGSGYTF	TGTGCCACCAGCAGAGGACAGTTGGGAAGTGGCTACACCTTC
TRBV20-1	NA	NA	TRBJ1-2	CSASAVNYGYTF	TGCAGTGCTAGTGCAGTTAACTATGGCTACACCTTC
TRBV5-1	NA	NA	TRBJ1-6	CASSLGRGNSPLHF	TGCGCCAGCAGCTTAGGCCGGGGAAATTCACCCCTCCACTTT
TRBV19	NA	TRBD1	TRBJ1-2	CASSALGTGANYGYTF	TGTGCCAGTAGTGCCCTTGGGACAGGGGCTAACTATGGCTACACCTTC
TRBV2	NA	NA	TRBJ2-1	CASSPRVSYNEQFF	TGTGCCAGCAGCCCACGGGTTTCCTACAATGAGCAGTTCTTC
TRBV6-1	NA	NA	TRBJ1-5	CASSEGKGNFNQPQHF	TGTGCCAGCAGTGAGGGAAAGGGGAATTTTAATCAGCCCCAGCATTTT
TRBV2	NA	NA	TRBJ1-5	CASSVGEGLPKHF	TGTGCCAGCAGTGTAGGAGAGGGGCTGCCCAAGCATTTT
TRBV27	once	TRBD1	TRBJ1-2	CASKGQGAIGGYTF	TGTGCCAGCAAGGGACAGGGGGCGATCGGCGGCTACACCTTC
TRBV27	NA	NA	TRBJ1-3	CASSLSGRLVSGNTIYF	TGTGCCAGCAGTTTATCGGGCAGGTTGGTCTCTGGAAACACCATATATTTT
TRBV10-3	few	TRBD1	TRBJ2-7	CAIKGGTGSSYEQYF	TGTGCCATCAAGGGGGGGACAGGGAGCTCCTACGAGCAGTACTTC
TRBV5-1	NA	NA	TRBJ2-7	CASSSGSNEQYF	TGCGCCAGCAGCTCGGGTTCCAACGAGCAGTACTTC
TRBV19	NA	TRBD1	TRBJ2-5	CASSPHWDREEETQYF	TGTGCCAGTAGTCCTCACTGGGACAGGGAGGAGGAGACCCAGTACTTC
TRBV13	few	TRBD1	TRBJ2-2	CASSSDRGYTGELFF	TGTGCCAGCAGCTCGGACAGGGGATACACCGGGGAGCTGTTTTTT
TRBV5-6	once	NA	TRBJ2-2	CASSFRATNTGELFF	TGTGCCAGCAGCTTCCGGGCCACGAACACCGGGGAGCTGTTTTTT
TRBV7-9	NA	NA	TRBJ1-6	CASSLGANKGSPLHF	TGTGCCAGCAGCTTAGGGGCGAATAAAGGCTCACCCCTCCACTTT
TRBV19	NA	NA	TRBJ1-5	CASSRDQGRSNQPQHF	TGTGCCAGTAGTAGAGACCAGGGGAGGAGCAATCAGCCCCAGCATTTT
TRBV7-2	NA	NA	TRBJ1-4	CASSSGGHNEKLFF	TGTGCCAGCAGCTCTGGGGGCCATAATGAAAAACTGTTTTTT
TRBV19	NA	TRBD2	TRBJ2-3	CASSHTPRGGHTDTQYF	TGTGCCAGTAGCCACACCCCCCGGGGGGGCCACACAGATACGCAGTATTTT
TRBV9	NA	TRBD1	TRBJ2-7	CASSVGVPGQGYEQYF	TGTGCCAGCAGCGTAGGAGTACCGGGACAGGGCTACGAGCAGTACTTC
TRBV4-1	NA	TRBD1	TRBJ2-3	CASSQQTGGTDTQYF	TGCGCCAGCAGCCAACAGACAGGGGGCACAGATACGCAGTATTTT
TRBV11-3	NA	NA	TRBJ1-1	CASSLGGRANKAFF	TGTGCCAGCAGCTTAGGGGGAAGGGCGAATAAAGCTTTCTTT
TRBV5-1	NA	TRBD1	TRBJ1-1	CASSKQGANTEAFF	TGCGCCAGCAGCAAACAGGGGGCGAACACTGAAGCTTTCTTT
TRBV29-1	once	NA	TRBJ1-2	CSAGNNANYGYTF	TGCAGCGCTGGGAACAACGCTAACTATGGCTACACCTTC
TRBV2	NA	NA	TRBJ2-1	CASSGHDILSNEQFF	TGTGCCAGCAGTGGTCACGACATTCTAAGTAATGAGCAGTTCTTC
TRBV10-3	NA	NA	TRBJ2-6	CAISEATGGEANVLTF	TGTGCCATCAGTGAGGCCACAGGGGGGGAGGCCAACGTCCTGACTTTC
TRBV9	NA	NA	TRBJ1-5	CASSVDRQVEEFSNQPQHF	TGTGCCAGCAGCGTAGACAGGCAGGTGGAGGAATTTAGCAATCAGCCCCAGCATTTT
TRBV10-3	NA	NA	TRBJ1-5	CAIGEPQHF	TGTGCCATTGGGGAACCCCAGCATTTT
TRBV5-4	few	NA	TRBJ2-3	CASRADRRDTQYF	TGTGCCAGCAGGGCGGACCGGAGGGATACGCAGTATTTT
TRBV28	NA	TRBD2	TRBJ2-1	CASSSIGTSGGWGYNEQFF	TGTGCCAGCAGTTCGATAGGGACTAGCGGGGGCTGGGGATACAATGAGCAGTTCTTC
TRBV5-1	NA	TRBD2	TRBJ2-3	CASTERGGTDTQYF	TGCGCCAGCACGGAGCGGGGGGGCACAGATACGCAGTATTTT
TRBV7-3	NA	TRBD1	TRBJ1-3	CASSSPGQKNSGNTIYF	TGTGCCAGCAGCTCCCCGGGACAGAAAAACTCTGGAAACACCATATATTTT
TRBV28	NA	NA	TRBJ2-7	CASTPGTVYEQYF	TGTGCCAGCACCCCCGGGACCGTCTACGAGCAGTACTTC
TRBV28	NA	NA	TRBJ1-2	CASSLIEKAGELYGYTF	TGTGCCAGCAGTTTGATAGAGAAGGCAGGGGAGCTGTATGGCTACACCTTC
TRBV29-1	NA	NA	TRBJ1-3	CSVGIGRGNTIYF	TGCAGCGTTGGAATCGGACGTGGAAACACCATATATTTT
TRBV6-5	NA	NA	TRBJ1-1	CASSYVGSPNTEAFF	TGTGCCAGCAGTTACGTGGGAAGCCCGAACACTGAAGCTTTCTTT
TRBV7-9	few	TRBD1	TRBJ1-6	CASRPSMDRGNSPLHF	TGTGCCAGCAGACCCTCGATGGACAGGGGTAATTCACCCCTCCACTTT
TRBV27	NA	NA	TRBJ2-6	CASSLLRGSGANVLTF	TGTGCCAGCAGTTTACTCAGGGGCTCTGGGGCCAACGTCCTGACTTTC